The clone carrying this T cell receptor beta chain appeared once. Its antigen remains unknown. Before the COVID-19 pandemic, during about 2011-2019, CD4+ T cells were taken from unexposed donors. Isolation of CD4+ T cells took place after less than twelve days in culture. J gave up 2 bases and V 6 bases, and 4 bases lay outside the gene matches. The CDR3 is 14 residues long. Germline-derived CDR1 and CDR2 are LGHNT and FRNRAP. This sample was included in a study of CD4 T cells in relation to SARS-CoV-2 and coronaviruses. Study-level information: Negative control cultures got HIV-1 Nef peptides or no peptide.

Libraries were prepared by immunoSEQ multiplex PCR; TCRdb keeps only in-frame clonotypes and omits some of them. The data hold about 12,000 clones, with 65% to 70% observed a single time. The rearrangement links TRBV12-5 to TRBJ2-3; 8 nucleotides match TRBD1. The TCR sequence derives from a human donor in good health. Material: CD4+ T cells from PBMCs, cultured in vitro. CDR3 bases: TGTGCTAGTGGAAAGGGACAGGCCACAGATACGCAGTATTTT. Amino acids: CASGKGQATDTQYF.